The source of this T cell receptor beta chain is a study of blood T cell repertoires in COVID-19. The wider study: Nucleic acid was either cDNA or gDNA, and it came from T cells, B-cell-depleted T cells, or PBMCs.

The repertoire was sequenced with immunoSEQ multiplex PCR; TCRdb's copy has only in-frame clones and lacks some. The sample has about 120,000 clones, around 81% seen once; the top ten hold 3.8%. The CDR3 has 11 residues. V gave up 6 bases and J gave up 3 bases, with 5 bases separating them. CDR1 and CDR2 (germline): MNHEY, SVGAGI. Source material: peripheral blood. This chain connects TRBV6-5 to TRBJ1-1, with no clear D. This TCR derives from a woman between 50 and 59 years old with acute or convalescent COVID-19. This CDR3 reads CASREDTEAFF. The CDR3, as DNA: TGTGCCAGCAGAGAGGACACTGAAGCTTTCTTT.